One sample yielded the 9 T cell receptor beta chains listed below, sequenced in a study of T cell responses to AZD1222 COVID-19 vaccine. Only in-frame clones appear in the TCRdb table, and some are missing; sequencing was by immunoSEQ multiplex PCR. The profile covers around 110,000 clones, with about 91% appearing a single time and 1.5% to 2% taken by the ten largest. The sample in question was peripheral blood, obtained on day 0 of AZD1222 vaccination. The receptor source for this set is an adult in good health.

The chain employs TRBV29-1 and TRBJ1-4; a possible D gene is TRBD1 (5 bases). The CDR3 is 13 residues long. CDR1 is SQVTM and CDR2 is ANQGSEA in the germline V gene. V was shortened by 0 bases and J by 8 bases, with 10 bases between the two germline ends. The CDR3 spells CSVEDGQIEKLFF. Written as DNA, the CDR3 is TGCAGCGTTGAAGATGGACAAATAGAAAAACTGTTTTTT. Looking up the rest from reference TRBV29-1 and TRBJ1-4 gives the full variable domain: SAVISQKPSRDICQRGTSLTIQCQVDSQVTMMFWYRQQPGQSLTLIATANQGSEATYESGFVIDKFPISRPNLTFSTLTVSNMSPEDSSIYLCSVEDGQIEKLFFGSGTQLSVL.

The chain uses TRBV4-1 and TRBJ2-2, with 11 nucleotides matching TRBD1. The V segment lost 3 bases and the J segment 0 bases; nucleotides outside the gene matches: 6. The CDR3 length is 18 residues. Germline CDR1 reads MGHRA; CDR2 reads YSYEKL. CDR3 in DNA: TGCGCCAGCAGCCAGCCGCCGGGACAGGGGGCGAACACCGGGGAGCTGTTTTTT. It encodes CASSQPPGQGANTGELFF.

V and J are TRBV5-1 and TRBJ1-2; D unresolved. Germline V gene lookup returns CDR1 SGHRS and CDR2 YFSETQ. The CDR3 loop spans 14 amino acids. V lost 0 bases to trimming and J lost 6 bases, with 12 bases between them. This CDR3 reads CASSLVPGTDGYTF. In DNA, the CDR3 is TGCGCCAGCAGCTTGGTCCCAGGAACGGATGGCTACACCTTC.

The CDR3 reads CASSPQTVDRGQSPLHF. CDR3 bases: TGTGCCAGCTCACCTCAAACCGTAGACAGGGGGCAGTCACCCCTCCACTTT. V and J are TRBV18 and TRBJ1-6; TRBD1 matches 10 bases. CDR1 is KGHSH, CDR2 LQKENI, per germline. CDR3 length equals 17 residues. With 3 bases clipped from V and 10 bases from J, the junction kept 12 bases outside the gene matches.

This sequence joins TRBV29-1 and TRBJ1-2; possibly TRBD1 for D (5 bases). This CDR3 comprises 12 residues. V was clipped by 4 bases and J by 0 bases, with 6 bases between them. In germline, CDR1 is SQVTM, CDR2 ANQGSEA. The CDR3 here is CSVGGTNYGYTF. As DNA, the CDR3 is TGCAGCGTTGGGGGGACTAACTATGGCTACACCTTC.

V gene TRBV6-2 or TRBV6-3 combines with J gene TRBJ2-3; D unresolved. The CDR3 has 15 residues. V shed 0 bases and J shed 2 bases, with 9 bases lying between them. Germline CDR1 MNHEY, CDR2 SVGEGT. The CDR3 reads CASSYSLESTDTQYF. In DNA, the CDR3 is TGTGCCAGCAGTTACTCTCTAGAATCCACAGATACGCAGTATTTT.

This sequence joins TRBV7-9 and TRBJ1-3; possibly TRBD1 for D (5 bases). The CDR3 contains 16 residues. The V end was cut by 4 bases, the J end by 3 bases, with 16 bases between. Germline loops: CDR1 SEHNR, CDR2 FQNEAQ (reference sequence). The CDR3 DNA reads as TGTGCCAGCAGCTCTACAGGCTACGAGCTTGGAAACACCATATATTTT. It is translated as CASSSTGYELGNTIYF.

The chain uses TRBV24-1 and TRBJ2-7; TRBD2 is a possible D gene (6 bases). The V gene lost 4 bases and the J gene lost 0 bases, with 12 bases spanning the gap. The CDR3 is 15 residues long. Per germline, CDR1 KGHDR and CDR2 SFDVKD. Here the CDR3 DNA reads TGTGCCACCAGTGACGACCGGAGGGACTCCTACGAGCAGTACGTC. It encodes CATSDDRRDSYEQYV.

CDR3 sequence (DNA): TGTGCCAGCAGTGGGGGCCTCTCTGGAAACACCATATATTTT. Protein product: CASSGGLSGNTIYF. The V call is TRBV27, the J call TRBJ1-3; possible D gene TRBD1, 6 bases. Looked up from germline, CDR1 is MNHEY and CDR2 is SMNVEV (reference sequence). Trimming shortened V by 5 bases and J by 0 bases, and 8 bases separated the two germline ends. This CDR3 has 14 residues.